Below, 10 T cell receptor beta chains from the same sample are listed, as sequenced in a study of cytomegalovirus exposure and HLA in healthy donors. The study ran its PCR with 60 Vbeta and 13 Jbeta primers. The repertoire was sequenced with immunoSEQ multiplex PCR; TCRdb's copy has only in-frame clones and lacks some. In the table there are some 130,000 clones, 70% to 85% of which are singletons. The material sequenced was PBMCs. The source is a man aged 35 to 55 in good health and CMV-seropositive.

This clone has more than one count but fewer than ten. CDR3 DNA sequence: TGTGCCAGCAGCTTTCCAGCAGGGGGATACTCTGGGGCCAACGTCCTGACTTTC. Protein sequence: CASSFPAGGYSGANVLTF. This chain links TRBV7-9 with TRBJ2-6; 7 bases line up with TRBD1. J was trimmed by 0 bases and V by 3 bases; bases with no gene match: 8. Germline V lookup: CDR1 SEHNR, CDR2 FQNEAQ (reference sequence). This CDR3 is 18 amino acids long. The full variable domain, in which reference TRBV7-9 and TRBJ2-6 provide the parts outside the CDR3, is DTGVSQNPRHKITKRGQNVTFRCDPISEHNRLYWYRQTLGQGPEFLTYFQNEAQLEKSRLLSDRFSAERPKGSFSTLEIQRTEQGDSAMYLCASSFPAGGYSGANVLTFGAGSRLTVL.

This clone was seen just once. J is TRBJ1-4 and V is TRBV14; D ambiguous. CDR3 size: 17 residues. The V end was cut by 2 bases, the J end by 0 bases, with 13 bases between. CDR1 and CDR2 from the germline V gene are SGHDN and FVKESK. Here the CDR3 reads CASSQCVTTATNEKLFF. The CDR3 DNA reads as TGTGCCAGCAGCCAATGCGTCACTACCGCAACTAATGAAAAACTGTTTTTT.

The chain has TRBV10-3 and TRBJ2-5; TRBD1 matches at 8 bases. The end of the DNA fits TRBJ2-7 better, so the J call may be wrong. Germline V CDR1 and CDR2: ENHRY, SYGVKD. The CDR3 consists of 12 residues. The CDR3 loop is CAIGQGDDEQYF. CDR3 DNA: TGTGCCATCGGACAGGGCGATGACGAGCAGTACTTC.

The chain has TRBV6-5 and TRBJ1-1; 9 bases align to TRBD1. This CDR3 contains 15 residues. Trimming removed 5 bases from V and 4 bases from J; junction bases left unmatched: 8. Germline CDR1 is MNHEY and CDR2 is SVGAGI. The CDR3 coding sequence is TGTGCCAGCAGTAGCCCCGGGACAGGGTCCACTGAAGCTTTCTTT. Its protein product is CASSSPGTGSTEAFF.

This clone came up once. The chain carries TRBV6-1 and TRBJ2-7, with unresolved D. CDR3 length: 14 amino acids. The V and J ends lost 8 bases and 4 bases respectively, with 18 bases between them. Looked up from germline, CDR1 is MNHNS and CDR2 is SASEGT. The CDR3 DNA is TGTGCCAGCCCTAGGAACTGGCCCCCGTACGAGCAGTACTTC. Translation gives CASPRNWPPYEQYF.

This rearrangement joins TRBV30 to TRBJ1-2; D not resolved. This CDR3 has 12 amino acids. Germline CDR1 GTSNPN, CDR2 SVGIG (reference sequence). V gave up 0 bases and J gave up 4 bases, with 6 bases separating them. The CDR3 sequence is CAWSVFIYGYTF. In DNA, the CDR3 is TGTGCCTGGAGTGTATTTATCTATGGCTACACCTTC.

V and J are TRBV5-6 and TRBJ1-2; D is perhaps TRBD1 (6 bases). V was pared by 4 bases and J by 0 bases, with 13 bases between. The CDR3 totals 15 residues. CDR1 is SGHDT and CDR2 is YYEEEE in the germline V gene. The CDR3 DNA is TGTGCCAGCAGCCCCCGGGACACTACTAACTATGGCTACACCTTC. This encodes CASSPRDTTNYGYTF.

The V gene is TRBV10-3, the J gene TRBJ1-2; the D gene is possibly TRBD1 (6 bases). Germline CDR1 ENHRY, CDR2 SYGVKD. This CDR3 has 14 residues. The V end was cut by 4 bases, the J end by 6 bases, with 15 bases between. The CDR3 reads CAISAATGHHGYTF. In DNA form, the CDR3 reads TGTGCCATCAGTGCCGCGACGGGACATCATGGCTACACCTTC.

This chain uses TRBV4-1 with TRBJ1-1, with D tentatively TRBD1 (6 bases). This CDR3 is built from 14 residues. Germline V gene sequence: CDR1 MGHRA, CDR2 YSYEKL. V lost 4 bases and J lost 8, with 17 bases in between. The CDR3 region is CASSLSAGQLEAFF. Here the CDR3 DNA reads TGCGCCAGCAGCCTATCAGCCGGACAGCTGGAAGCTTTCTTT.

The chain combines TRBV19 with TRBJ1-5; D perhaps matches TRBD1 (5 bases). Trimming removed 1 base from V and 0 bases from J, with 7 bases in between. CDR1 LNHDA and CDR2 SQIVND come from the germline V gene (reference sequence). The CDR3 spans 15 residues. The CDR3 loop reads CASSIAGYSNQPQHF. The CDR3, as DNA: TGTGCCAGTAGTATAGCAGGGTATAGCAATCAGCCCCAGCATTTT.